The clone carrying this T cell receptor (beta chain) was recorded many times. Its specificity is not known. These data come from a study of T cell repertoires in cytomegalovirus infection. Whole-study results and caveats: HLA-C-restricted CMV-specific TCR beta clonotypes were dominant in the ex vivo response.

TCRdb recomputed calls from the reads with MiXCR, one row per CDR3 protein. The table lists about 130,000 distinct CDR3 sequences, 20% to 30% of them singletons. The CDR3 length is 16 residues. CDR1 and CDR2 from the germline V gene are LNHDA and SQIVND (reference sequence). The V end lost 4 bases, the J end lost 7 bases, and 20 bases lay between the germline ends. The sequence was obtained from a human donor in good health (CMV status not recorded). Some clones in this sample may be carry-over from other donors' samples. The chain employs TRBV19 and TRBJ1-5, with unresolved D. The sequenced material came from PBMCs, sequenced either directly or after in vitro stimulation (not recorded which). For the CDR3, the DNA is TGTGCCAGTAGTAGTGTTCTCGCCGGCGTTGGGCAGCCCCAGCATTTT. Amino acid sequence: CASSSVLAGVGQPQHF.